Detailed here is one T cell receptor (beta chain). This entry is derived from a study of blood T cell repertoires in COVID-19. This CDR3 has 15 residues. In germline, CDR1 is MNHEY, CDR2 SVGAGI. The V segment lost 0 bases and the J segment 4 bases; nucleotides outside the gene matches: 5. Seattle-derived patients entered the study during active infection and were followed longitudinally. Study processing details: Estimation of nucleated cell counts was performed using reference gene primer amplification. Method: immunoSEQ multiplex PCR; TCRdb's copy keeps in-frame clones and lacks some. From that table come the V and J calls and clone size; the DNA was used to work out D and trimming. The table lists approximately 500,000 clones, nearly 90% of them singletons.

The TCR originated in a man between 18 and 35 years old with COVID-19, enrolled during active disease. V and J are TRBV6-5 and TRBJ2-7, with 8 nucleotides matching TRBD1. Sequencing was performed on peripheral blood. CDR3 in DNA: TGTGCCAGCAGTTACTCGGTGGGGACAGGATACGAGCAGTACTTC. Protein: CASSYSVGTGYEQYF.